This T cell receptor beta chain was captured in a study of blood T cell repertoires in COVID-19 (dated by TCRdb to the early 2020s). For the wider study: Samples from collaborators originated in the United States, Italy and Spain and spanned both the acute and convalescent phases of COVID-19. Samples were obtained from the ongoing ImmuneRACE study (first 160 participants) and from approximately 1,200 subjects provided by 6 global collaborators. Nearly every sample came with metadata listing a de-identified subject ID, COVID-19 status, age in years and sex. HLA class I and class II types, where available, came from metadata supplied by the sample provider rather than from assay-based typing. The repertoires were made available in a free public database intended to serve as a resource for research on the immune response to SARS-CoV-2. The prospective study material was composed of cDNA or gDNA derived from T cells, B-cell-depleted T cells, or PBMCs. Subjects who had been exposed to COVID-19, were actively infected with it, or had recovered from it provided the deeply sampled blood TCRbeta repertoires that made up the dataset.

TCRbeta CDR3 regions were amplified from genomic DNA by means of the immunoSEQ Assay, a bias-controlled multiplex PCR. As for how the authors treated the data: Nucleated cell counts per sample were estimated from amplification of reference gene primers within the assay. Sequence reads were collapsed and filtered to measure the absolute abundance of every unique TCRbeta CDR3 rearrangement. For each sample, productive Simpson clonality was calculated as the square root of Simpson's diversity index over productive rearrangements. In TCRdb, the immuneACCESS table is reduced to in-frame sequences with V and J assigned. These tables do not hold every clone; where another copy was compared, an unresolved V gene accounts for under half, and the others remain unexplained. The D gene and trimming were derived from the DNA, and the V and J assignments and clone size from that table. Within this sample are 50,000 to 75,000 clones, with 85% to 95% of them counted one time only. Approximately 2.9% of the sample lies in the top ten.

In regard to this clone: Its antigen is currently not known. The record has no base qualities; no much larger clone is one base away.

The collaborating institutions used their own protocols to collect whole blood in K2EDTA tubes. For TCRbeta analysis, collaborators shipped samples in one of three forms: frozen whole blood, isolated PBMCs, or DNA extracted from either of those sample types. Here is what the overall study found, with its caveats: How much clinical and demographic metadata was included differed by source and by participant, and the metadata was provided uncurated.

V is pruned by 5 bases and J by 4 bases, leaving 5 bases of the junction without a gene match. CDR1 MRHNA and CDR2 SNTAGT were looked up in the germline V gene. Inclusive of the bounding cysteine and phenylalanine, the CDR3 is 15 residues long. Of all the DNA, just the CDR3 is kept, 45 bases in frame from base 1. The sequence links TRBV6-4 to TRBJ2-1; TRBD2 aligns with 10 central bases. The source material was peripheral blood. The clonotype was recovered from a man aged 65 to 79 with active COVID-19. DNA sequence: TGTGCCAGCAGTTTTACTAGCGGGGCTTACAATGAGCAGTTCTTC. It encodes CASSFTSGAYNEQFF.